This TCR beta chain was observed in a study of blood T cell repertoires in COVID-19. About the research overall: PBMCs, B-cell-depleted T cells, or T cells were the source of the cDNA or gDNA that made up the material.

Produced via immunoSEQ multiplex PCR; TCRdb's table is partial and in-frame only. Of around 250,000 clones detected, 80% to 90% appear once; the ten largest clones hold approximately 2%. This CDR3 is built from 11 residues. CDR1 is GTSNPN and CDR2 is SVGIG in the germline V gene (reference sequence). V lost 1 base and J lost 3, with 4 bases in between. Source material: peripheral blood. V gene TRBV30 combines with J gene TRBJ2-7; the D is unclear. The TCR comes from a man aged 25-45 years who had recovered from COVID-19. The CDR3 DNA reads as TGTGCCTGGAGTGCGTACTACGAGCAGTACTTC. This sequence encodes CAWSAYYEQYF.